The entry below gives a single T cell receptor beta chain sequence along with its context. Its antigen specificity is not known. One end of the junction fails to match germline, which may point to a read error. This entry is derived from a study of tumor-infiltrating lymphocytes in primary liver carcinoma (dated by TCRdb to 2015 to 2018). For context, the study as a whole: Roughly 5 patients with histopathologically diagnosed primary liver carcinoma underwent surgical resection in China between 2015 and early 2016. High reproducibility was observed for the technical replicate repertoires, with mean shared-clone rates approximately 0.92 and correlation coefficients above 0.95. Of the five patients (three men and two women, aged 30 to 69 years), four had hepatocellular carcinoma and one had combined HCC and intrahepatic cholangiocarcinoma. The tumors of the five patients were staged as T1-T3 N0M0, with maximum diameters ranging from roughly 4.2 to 10 cm. A total of roughly 35 specimens from 5 patients went through TCRbeta repertoire sequencing, namely 25 tumor regions, 5 adjacent noncancerous liver tissues and 5 peripheral blood samples. TCRbeta repertoire sequencing, expression microarrays and whole-exome sequencing were combined in the study across five regions of each liver tumor, with adjacent normal tissue and blood also included. Each sample produced roughly 3.5 to 8 million productive TCRbeta reads, and read depth showed no significant difference between tissue types.

The CDR3 sequence holds 13 residues, the cysteine and phenylalanine included. Only the CDR3 DNA is retained, 39 bases long and in frame from the first base. CDR1 and CDR2 are read off the germline V gene as SGHDN and FVKESK. RNA from unsorted whole blood was extracted with TRIzol reagent, and germline DNA was obtained with the DNeasy Blood & Tissue kit. At the time of sampling, the patients were treatment-naive and had chronic HBV infection. Around 4 milliliters of peripheral blood were collected into K2EDTA tubes before surgery. Points the paper makes about the study in general: A significantly larger repertoire fraction was made up by the top 250 clones in tumors than in blood (p = 0.039). The study included only four or five patients, and the authors note findings should be validated in a larger study. Since the samples were bulk and unsorted, there was no way to compare CD4+ and CD8+ T cell repertoires. Consistent with antigen-driven expansion, pairs of tumor regions showed higher repertoire overlap (mean roughly 35%) than either tumor-adjacent pairs (around 17%) or tumor-blood pairs (roughly 14%). Only the TCR beta chain was sequenced, which likely underestimates true repertoire diversity because unpaired alpha chains were not captured.

Starting from roughly 540 ng total RNA, TCRbeta-specific cDNA was produced by reverse transcription with a constant-region primer and ProtoScript II reverse transcriptase. TCRbeta libraries were built with three nested multiplex PCR rounds, a slightly modified ARM-PCR procedure. Multiplex TRBV1-TRBV30 forward primers and a Cbeta reverse primer were used in the first two PCR rounds, each of which was run for about 10 cycles. A final 25-cycle PCR with Deep VentR polymerase added sample barcodes and Illumina adapters. Before sequencing, amplicons of 200-500 bp were purified from gel using a QIAquick gel extraction kit. The TCRbeta amplicons were sequenced with 250-bp paired-end reads on an Illumina HiSeq 2500. The paper's processing steps were these. To recover full CDR3 sequences, reads were quality-trimmed using Trimmomatic v0.33 and paired reads were then merged using FLASH v1.2.11. MiGEC v1.2.1b assigned V, D and J germline segments to the rearranged TCRbeta sequences. Clonotype statistics and Shannon-Wiener diversity indices were computed with VDJtools v1.0.0. Except for diversity analysis, only the 250 most abundant clonotypes of each sample were used in subsequent analyses to reduce sampling bias. TCRdb ran its own pipeline on the public reads, namely fastp trimming at Q25 and MiXCR clone calling, and kept in-frame beta chains. Entries that share a CDR3 protein sequence are merged under the most common genes and DNA. The V and J calls and clone size come from TCRdb's table, not from the authors' own analysis. Present in this sample are approximately 300,000 distinct CDR3 sequences, 55% to 65% of which were seen just once. The ten largest make up roughly 9% of the sample.

This clonotype was obtained from a man aged 40-49 years with primary liver carcinoma and hepatitis B virus infection. The sample taken for sequencing was peripheral blood. The V and J segments used are TRBV14 and TRBJ2-3, with the D gene call left open. The nucleotide sequence is TGTGCCATCAGCCGAGAATACACAGATACACAGTATTTT. This yields the protein CAISREYTDTQYF.